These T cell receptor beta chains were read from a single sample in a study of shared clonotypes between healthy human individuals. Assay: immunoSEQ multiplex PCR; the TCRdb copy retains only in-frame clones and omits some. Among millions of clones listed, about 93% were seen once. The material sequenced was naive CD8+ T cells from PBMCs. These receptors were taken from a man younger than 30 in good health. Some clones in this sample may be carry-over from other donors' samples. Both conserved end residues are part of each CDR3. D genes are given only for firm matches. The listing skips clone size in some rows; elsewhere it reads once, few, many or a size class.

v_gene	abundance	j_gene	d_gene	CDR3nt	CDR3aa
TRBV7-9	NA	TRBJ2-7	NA	TGTGCCAGCAGCTACTTGAGGCCCTACGAGCAGTACTTC	CASSYLRPYEQYF
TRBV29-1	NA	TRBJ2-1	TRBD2	TGCTTAATCCAGATAGCGGGATCCTACAATGAGCAGTTCTTC	CLIQIAGSYNEQFF
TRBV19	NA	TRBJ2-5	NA	TGTGCGACGAGTGGTCGACAGGCGAACCAAGAGACCCAGTACTTC	CATSGRQANQETQYF
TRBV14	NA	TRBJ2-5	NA	TGTGCCAGCAGCCAAGACCCCGGGACGGAGACCCAGTACTTC	CASSQDPGTETQYF
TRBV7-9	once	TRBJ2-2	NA	TGTGCCAGCAGCTTAGTAACAACCGGGGAGCTGTTTTTT	CASSLVTTGELFF
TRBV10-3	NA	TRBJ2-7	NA	TGTGCCATCAGCAACATCCTCGGAGCCTACGAGCAGTACTTC	CAISNILGAYEQYF
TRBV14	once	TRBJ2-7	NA	TGTGCCAGCAGCCAAGTTCCGGGGTTCTACGAGCAGTACTTC	CASSQVPGFYEQYF
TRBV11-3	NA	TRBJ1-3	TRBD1	TGTGCCAGCAGCACTGGACAGGGCTCTGGAAACACCATATATTTT	CASSTGQGSGNTIYF
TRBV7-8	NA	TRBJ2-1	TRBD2	TGTGCCAGCAGCCCAAGACTAGCGGGAGTGGATGAGCAGTTCTTC	CASSPRLAGVDEQFF
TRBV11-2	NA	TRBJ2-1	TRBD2	TGTGCCAGCAGGGGGAGGAAGCGGGAGGACACCTACAATGAGCAGTTCTTC	CASRGRKREDTYNEQFF
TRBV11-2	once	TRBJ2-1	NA	TGTGCCAGCAGCACAGTCATCCGGGAGCAGTTCTTC	CASSTVIREQFF
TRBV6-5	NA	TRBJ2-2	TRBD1	TGTGCCAGCAGCCTGGACAGGGCGAACACCGGGGAGCTGTTTTTT	CASSLDRANTGELFF
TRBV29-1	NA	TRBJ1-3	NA	TGCAGCGTTGCGGGCCAGCAGGGCCAACCGGGCACCATATATTTT	CSVAGQQGQPGTIYF
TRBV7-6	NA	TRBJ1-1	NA	TGTGCCAGCAGCCCCGGGGAGGGGCGGTCGGCTTTCTTT	CASSPGEGRSAFF
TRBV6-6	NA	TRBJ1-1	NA	TGTGCCAGCAGTGATTCCGGGGAGGAAGCTTTCTTT	CASSDSGEEAFF
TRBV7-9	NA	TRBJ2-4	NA	TGTGCCAGCAGCTCCCCGGTTGAGGAGGCCAAAAACATTCAGTACTTC	CASSSPVEEAKNIQYF
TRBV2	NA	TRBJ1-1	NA	TGTGCCAGCAGTGAAGAAAAGTCCCGGGCCACTGAAGCTTTCTTT	CASSEEKSRATEAFF
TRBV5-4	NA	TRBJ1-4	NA	TGTGCCAGCAGCGGATCAGGGACCCATGAAAAACTGTTTTTT	CASSGSGTHEKLFF
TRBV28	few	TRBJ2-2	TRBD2	TGTGCCAGCAGCGATCCGGGACTAGCGGGAAATAGGTACACCGGGGAGCTGTTTTTT	CASSDPGLAGNRYTGELFF
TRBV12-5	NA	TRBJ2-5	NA	TGTGCTAGTGGTTTGAGGCTAGGGGAGACCCAGTACTTC	CASGLRLGETQYF
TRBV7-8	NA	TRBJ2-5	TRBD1	TGTGCCAGCAGCTTAGAGACAGGGGTCCGGGAGACCCAGTACTTC	CASSLETGVRETQYF
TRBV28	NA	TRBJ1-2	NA	TGTGCCAGCAGTTTACAGGGAGGCTATGGCTACACCTTC	CASSLQGGYGYTF
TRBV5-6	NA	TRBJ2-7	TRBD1	TGTGCCAGCAGCTCGATAATCTGGGGACAGGGGCTCCACGAGCAGTACTTC	CASSSIIWGQGLHEQYF
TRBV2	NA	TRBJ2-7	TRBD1	TGTGCCAGCAGAGGGAACAGGGGGGCTGCCTCTCACGAGCAGTACTTC	CASRGNRGAASHEQYF
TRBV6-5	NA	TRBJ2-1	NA	TGTGCCAGCAGTGGCCGGGTCGATGAGCAGTTCTTC	CASSGRVDEQFF
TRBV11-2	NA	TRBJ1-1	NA	TGTGCCAGCAGCTTAGTTTTCAGGGGCAGTATGAACACTGAAGCTTTCTTT	CASSLVFRGSMNTEAFF
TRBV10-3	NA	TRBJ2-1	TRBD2	TGTGCCATCAGTGAGTCGAAGTTAGCGGGAGGGATTGAGCAGTTCTTC	CAISESKLAGGIEQFF
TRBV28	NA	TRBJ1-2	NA	TGTGCCAGCAGTTTTCACAGGGAGGTTTTTGGCTACACCTTC	CASSFHREVFGYTF
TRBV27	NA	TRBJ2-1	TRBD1	TGTGCCAGCAGTACCTTGACAGGGGGCAGTTCGAATGAGCAGTTCTTC	CASSTLTGGSSNEQFF
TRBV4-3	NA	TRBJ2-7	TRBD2	TGCGCCAGCAGCCAAGAGCTAGCGGGAGTATACGAGCAGTACTTC	CASSQELAGVYEQYF
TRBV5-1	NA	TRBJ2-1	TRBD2	TGCGCCAGCAGCTTGAGCGGGAGGAAGGGGAATGAGCAGTTCTTC	CASSLSGRKGNEQFF
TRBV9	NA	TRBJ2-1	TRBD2	TGTGCCAGCAGAGGGGGTACGAGCGGGAGGGGAGTGTCCTACAATGAGCAGTTCTTC	CASRGGTSGRGVSYNEQFF
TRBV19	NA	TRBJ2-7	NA	TGTGCCAGTAGTGAAGGCTACGAGCAGTACTTC	CASSEGYEQYF
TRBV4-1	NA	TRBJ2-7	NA	TGCGCCAGCAGCCAAGAAACTGGCTACGAGCAGTACTTC	CASSQETGYEQYF
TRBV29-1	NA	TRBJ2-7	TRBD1	TGCAGCGTTGGACAGGGGGCGCGGGGCTACGAGCAGTACTTC	CSVGQGARGYEQYF
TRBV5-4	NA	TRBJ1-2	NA	TGTGCCAGCAGCGTCTGGAGGGGTAACGGTTGGCCTGGCTACACCTTC	CASSVWRGNGWPGYTF
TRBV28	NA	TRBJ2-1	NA	TGTGCCAGCAGTTTAATGGGGATAAGCTCCTACAATGAGCAGTTCTTC	CASSLMGISSYNEQFF
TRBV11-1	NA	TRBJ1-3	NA	TGTGCCAGCAGCTTAGGAGGACAAGGGAGTTCTGGAAACACCATATATTTT	CASSLGGQGSSGNTIYF
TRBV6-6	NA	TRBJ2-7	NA	TGTGCCAGCAGGGACCGGGACTCAGGGCACGAGCAGTACTTC	CASRDRDSGHEQYF
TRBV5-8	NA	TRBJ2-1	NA	TGTGCCAGCAGCTACATAGGGGTCGGCTCCTACAATGAGCAGTTCTTC	CASSYIGVGSYNEQFF
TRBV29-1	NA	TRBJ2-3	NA	TGCAGCGTTGAAGATCGGGGGAACACAGATACGCAGTATTTT	CSVEDRGNTDTQYF
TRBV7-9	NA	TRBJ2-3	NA	TGTGCCAGCAGCTTAGCTGGCCCTACAGATACGCAGTATTTT	CASSLAGPTDTQYF
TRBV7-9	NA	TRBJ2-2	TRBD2	TGTGCCAGCAGCCTTAGCGGGAGAGAGAACACCGGGGAGCTGTTTTTT	CASSLSGRENTGELFF
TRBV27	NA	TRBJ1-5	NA	TGTGCCAGCAGTTTATTCGTGAATCAGCCCCAGCATTTT	CASSLFVNQPQHF
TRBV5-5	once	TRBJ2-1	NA	TGTGCCAGCAGCCCGACTAGAGCTGGTCGCAATGAGCAGTTCTTC	CASSPTRAGRNEQFF
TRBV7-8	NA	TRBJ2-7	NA	TGTGCCAGCAGCTTAGAGGCGGGGAGGTCCTACGAGCAGTACTTC	CASSLEAGRSYEQYF
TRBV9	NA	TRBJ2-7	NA	TGTGCCAGCAGCGTCTCAGGGTGGTCATCCCCTTACCGCGAGCAGTACTTC	CASSVSGWSSPYREQYF
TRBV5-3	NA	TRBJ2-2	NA	TGTGCCAGAAGCCCTGACTTACCCCCGAACACCGGGGAGCTGTTTTTT	CARSPDLPPNTGELFF